A single count supports the clone carrying this TCR beta chain. What it binds is not known. Germline V CDR1 and CDR2: SGHVS, FQNEAQ. CDR3 size: 15 residues. The V gene end was trimmed by 1 base and the J gene end by 2 bases; junction bases not matched to a gene: 4. These data come from a study of cytomegalovirus exposure and HLA in healthy donors. Study results and limitations: Listed as cytomegalovirus-associated were around 160 TCR beta chains. Reported results showed that the classifier diagnosed cytomegalovirus status with high specificity and sensitivity.

Clones were read by immunoSEQ multiplex PCR, and TCRdb kept only the in-frame ones, dropping some. The table includes around 200,000 clones, 84% detected once. This receptor was obtained from a woman aged 18-29 years in good health and CMV-seropositive. The V and J genes are TRBV7-8 and TRBJ1-1; 7 nucleotides match TRBD1. The sample taken for sequencing was PBMCs. This chain's CDR3 is CASSLEGTVNTEAFF. As DNA, the CDR3 is TGTGCCAGCAGCTTAGAAGGGACAGTAAACACTGAAGCTTTCTTT. The entire variable domain, with the rest obtained from reference TRBV7-8 and TRBJ1-1, is as follows: GAGVSQSPRYKVAKRGQDVALRCDPISGHVSLFWYQQALGQGPEFLTYFQNEAQLDKSGLPSDRFFAERPEGSVSTLKIQRTQQEDSAVYLCASSLEGTVNTEAFFGQGTRLTVV.